Following are 18 T cell receptor beta chains from one sample sequenced in a study of T cells in Graves' hyperthyroidism and ophthalmopathy. RNA transcripts yielded amplified TCR beta CDR3 regions. Researchers ran a first-round RT-PCR on the TCR CDR3 using the HTBI primer set. MiXCR, run by TCRdb on the multiplex PCR reads, gives a single entry per CDR3 protein. The profile shows approximately 430,000 distinct CDR3 sequences, roughly 14% of them singletons. Sample: blood. These receptor sequences come from a man between 18 and 29 years old with Graves' ophthalmopathy.

The chain joins TRBV6-2 or TRBV6-3 to TRBJ2-3; D is possibly TRBD1 or TRBD2 (7 bases each). The CDR3 loop spans 16 amino acids. Germline V gene data show CDR1 as MNHEY and CDR2 as SVGEGT. The V end was cut by 7 bases, the J end by 7 bases, with 24 bases between. Written as DNA, the CDR3 is TGTGCCAGCAATGGACTAGGGGGCACGGGCGCACATACGCAGTATTTT. The encoded protein is CASNGLGGTGAHTQYF.

This clonotype was detected a few times. The gene calls are TRBV24-1 and TRBJ2-1, with D possibly matching TRBD2 (5 bases). The CDR3 length is 13 residues. CDR1 and CDR2 from the germline V gene are KGHDR and SFDVKD. V shed 3 bases and J shed 8 bases, with 10 bases lying between them. The CDR3, as DNA: TGTGCCACCAGTGATCGGACGGAGGATGAGCAGTTCTTC. Protein: CATSDRTEDEQFF.

This clonotype was detected many times. The gene calls are TRBV12-3 or TRBV12-4 and TRBJ1-1; unclear D gene. Between the trimmed V and J ends, which lost 4 bases and 4 bases, there was a span of 16 bases. The CDR3 consists of 15 residues. The chain's CDR3 is CASSSGQNGVTEAFF. CDR3 bases: TGTGCCAGCAGTTCTGGTCAAAATGGGGTCACTGAAGCTTTCTTT.

This clonotype was observed at least ten times. The chain combines TRBV20-1 with TRBJ2-7; D remains ambiguous. V lost 0 bases, J lost 7 bases, and 10 bases lay in between. The CDR3 loop spans 12 amino acids. Per the germline V gene, CDR1 is DFQATT and CDR2 is SNEGSKA (reference sequence). The CDR3 spells CSAREAEWEQYF. Here the CDR3 DNA reads TGCAGTGCTAGAGAGGCGGAGTGGGAGCAGTACTTC.

The J gene is TRBJ2-7, the V gene TRBV18, with 7 bases matching TRBD1. The CDR3 totals 15 residues. CDR1 is KGHSH and CDR2 is LQKENI in the germline V gene. The trim removed 5 bases at V and 3 bases at J, leaving 10 bases unmatched. The CDR3 nucleotides read TGTGCCAGCTCATTCTCTACAGGGGCAATCTACGAGCAGTACTTC. This gives the protein CASSFSTGAIYEQYF.

This clonotype was observed at least ten times. This chain joins TRBV2 and TRBJ2-5; D is possibly TRBD1 (5 bases). Germline-derived CDR1 and CDR2 are SNHLY and FYNNEI. There are 12 residues in the CDR3. V lost 4 bases and J 5 bases, leaving 8 bases between the germline ends. CDR3 DNA: TGTGCCAGCAGTGCAGGGCGCGAGACCCAGTACTTC. As protein: CASSAGRETQYF.

This clonotype was counted many times. V usage is TRBV2 and J usage is TRBJ2-7, with D possibly matching TRBD2 (5 bases). With 6 bases removed from V and 7 bases from J, the gap between germline ends came to 13 bases. From germline, CDR1 is SNHLY and CDR2 FYNNEI. The CDR3 loop spans 12 amino acids. CDR3 DNA sequence: TGTGCCAGCAGGGGAGACCCGTGGGAGCAGTACTTC. Translated, it gives CASRGDPWEQYF.

This clonotype showed up many times. The chain couples TRBV7-8 to TRBJ2-5, with 8 bases matching TRBD2. V was pared by 5 bases and J by 3 bases, with 8 bases of the junction left unmatched. This CDR3 is 15 amino acids long. CDR1 SGHVS and CDR2 FQNEAQ come from the germline V gene. DNA of the CDR3: TGTGCCAGCAGCCCTACACCGGGACTAGAAGAGACCCAGTACTTC. This gives the protein CASSPTPGLEETQYF.

This clonotype was counted many times. The V call is TRBV7-9, the J call TRBJ2-3, with 9 bases that match TRBD2. Per germline, CDR1 SEHNR and CDR2 FQNEAQ (reference sequence). The CDR3 is 17 amino acids. V was pared by 2 bases and J by 0 bases, with 6 bases of the junction left unmatched. The CDR3 sequence: CASSLILAGYSTDTQYF. The CDR3 bases are TGTGCCAGCAGCTTAATCCTAGCGGGGTATAGCACAGATACGCAGTATTTT.

This clonotype came up many times. The chain uses TRBV3-1 and TRBJ1-4; D not resolved. V was cut by 1 base and J by 8 bases, with 11 bases left in between. Germline CDR1 LGHDT, CDR2 YNNKEL (reference sequence). The CDR3 has 14 residues. Here the CDR3 reads CASSQAGRNEKLFF. In DNA form, the CDR3 reads TGTGCCAGCAGCCAAGCAGGACGTAACGAAAAACTGTTTTTT.

This clonotype was counted many times. The gene calls are TRBV27 and TRBJ1-2; the match to TRBD1 covers 8 bases. Trimming took 2 bases from V and 5 from J; bases not matched to a gene: 10. Germline CDR1 is MNHEY and CDR2 is SMNVEV (reference sequence). CDR3 length: 16 residues. CDR3 in DNA: TGTGCCAGCAGTTTAACGCCTCGGACAGGGAAATATGGCTACACCTTC. Amino acids: CASSLTPRTGKYGYTF.

This clonotype has a count of ten or more. The chain is built from TRBV5-1 and TRBJ1-2; TRBD1 matches 9 bases. The CDR3 has 15 amino acids. V shed 4 bases and J 4 bases; nucleotides not matched to a gene: 8. CDR1 is SGHRS and CDR2 is YFSETQ in the germline V gene. CDR3 loop: CASSNTGTGSYGYTF. The CDR3, as DNA: TGCGCCAGCAGCAATACCGGGACAGGGTCCTATGGCTACACCTTC.

This clonotype was detected many times. The chain has TRBV3-1 and TRBJ1-6; D is unresolved. V was trimmed by 0 bases and J by 2 bases, leaving 5 bases between them. This CDR3 has 15 amino acids. Germline values: CDR1 LGHDT, CDR2 YNNKEL (reference sequence). CDR3 DNA sequence: TGTGCCAGCAGCCAAGAGGTCACCTATAATTCACCCCTCCACTTT. The encoded protein is CASSQEVTYNSPLHF. Based on the CDR3 plus reference TRBV3-1 and TRBJ1-6, the full variable domain is DTAVSQTPKYLVTQMGNDKSIKCEQNLGHDTMYWYKQDSKKFLKIMFSYNNKELIINETVPNRFSPKSPDKAHLNLHINSLELGDSAVYFCASSQEVTYNSPLHFGNGTRLTVT.

Ten or more counts support this clonotype. The chain employs TRBV5-1 and TRBJ2-3; TRBD2 aligns across 8 bases. This CDR3 is built from 15 residues. After removal of 5 bases from V and 0 bases from J, the junction contained 5 bases not matched to a gene. Germline V gives CDR1 SGHRS, CDR2 YFSETQ. The DNA of the CDR3 is TGCGCCAGCAGGGAAGCGGGAGACAGCACAGATACGCAGTATTTT. It yields the protein CASREAGDSTDTQYF. The full variable domain, in which reference TRBV5-1 and TRBJ2-3 provide the parts outside the CDR3, is KAGVTQTPRYLIKTRGQQVTLSCSPISGHRSVSWYQQTPGQGLQFLFEYFSETQRNKGNFPGRFSGRQFSNSRSEMNVSTLELGDSALYLCASREAGDSTDTQYFGPGTRLTVL.

Remarks on this clonotype: One base away lies a much larger clone, so this may be a sequencing read error. The CDR3 here is CSVTPGDSYEQYF. CDR3 DNA sequence: TGCAGCGTTACCCCCGGGGACTCCTACGAGCAGTACTTC. The chain has TRBV29-1 and TRBJ2-7; weak D call: TRBD2 (5 bases). This CDR3 contains 13 residues. Deletions cut 5 bases from V and 0 bases from J, with 11 bases between. CDR1 is SQVTM and CDR2 is ANQGSEA in the germline V gene.

At least ten counts were recorded for this clonotype. A much larger clone differs from this one at a single base, so this may be a read error. CDR3 sequence: CASSWVNTEAFF. CDR3 nucleotides: TGTGCCAGCAGTTGGGTGAACACTGAAGCTTTCTTT. V gene TRBV6-2 or TRBV6-3 combines with J gene TRBJ1-1, with unresolved D. The CDR3 consists of 12 residues. V was cut by 4 bases and J by 0 bases, with 3 bases left in between. Germline V gene sequence: CDR1 MNHEY, CDR2 SVGEGT.

The table lists this clonotype with a few counts. The gene calls are TRBV19 and TRBJ2-1; D is possibly TRBD1 (6 bases). Trimming cost V 5 bases and J 8 bases, with 10 bases left between them. The CDR3 totals 12 residues. The germline V gene has CDR1 LNHDA and CDR2 SQIVND (reference sequence). The CDR3 region has the DNA TGTGCCAGTAGTGAACAGGGATATGAGCAGTTCTTC. Its translation is CASSEQGYEQFF.

This clonotype was counted many times. CDR3 sequence: CASSTGLPTTEAFF. CDR3 bases: TGTGCCAGCAGTACCGGGCTACCTACCACTGAAGCTTTCTTT. The chain has TRBV6-7 and TRBJ1-1; no clear D gene. TRBV6-7 is marked as an open reading frame, function uncertain. V lost 5 bases and J lost 4, with 14 bases in between. The CDR3 runs 14 residues.